This TCR beta chain was profiled in a study of blood T cell repertoires in COVID-19. The CDR3 totals 15 residues. The germline V gene has CDR1 SGHRS and CDR2 YFSETQ. V was clipped by 3 bases and J by 3 bases; unmatched bases: 6. Assay: immunoSEQ multiplex PCR; the TCRdb copy retains only in-frame clones and omits some. The sample carries about 300,000 clones, roughly nine tenths recorded once. Enrolment of Seattle patients took place during active infection, and they were followed longitudinally. The TCR was taken from a woman aged 25 to 45 with COVID-19, enrolled during active disease. The source material was peripheral blood. The chain employs TRBV5-1 and TRBJ2-1; 7 nucleotides match TRBD2. The CDR3 DNA follows: TGCGCCAGCAGCTCTGAGTGGGAGGGCTACAATGAGCAGTTCTTC. Translating gives CASSSEWEGYNEQFF.